This T cell receptor beta chain was recovered during a study of OX40 agonist ivuxolimab in advanced cancers. For the study at large: Partial responses were seen in three patients, one with hepatocellular carcinoma and two with cutaneous melanoma.

Here immunoSEQ multiplex PCR was the method, and the copy in TCRdb shows in-frame clones only, minus some. Of over 65,000 clones listed, about 84% are singletons. Sequencing was performed on CD4+ or CD8+ T cells sorted from blood, taken in a trial of the OX40 agonist ivuxolimab. The clonotype was recovered from an adult with an advanced solid tumor such as melanoma, head and neck, liver or kidney cancer.

The CDR3 loop reads CASSLSPGLTYEQYF. CDR3 DNA sequence: TGTGCCAGCAGTTTAAGTCCAGGATTAACCTACGAGCAGTACTTC. This chain uses TRBV28 with TRBJ2-7; no reliable D call. The CDR3 extends over 15 amino acids. CDR1 MDHEN and CDR2 SYDVKM come from the germline V gene. The V gene lost 2 bases and the J gene lost 2 bases, with 13 bases spanning the gap.